This TCR beta chain is drawn from a study of cytomegalovirus exposure and HLA in healthy donors. Study-wide findings and caveats: In an earlier analysis, in some 600 donors, most V segments appeared productive either ~87% or ~30% of the time. A later analysis, which compared TCR beta chains of equal frequency, found the HLA-associated ones more clonally expanded.

PCR primers comprised 60 Vbeta and 13 Jbeta primers. TCRdb keeps only in-frame clones here, not all; method: immunoSEQ multiplex PCR. The sample has roughly 100,000 clones; over 70% are singletons. Comments on this clone: Its antigen remains unidentified.

Per the germline V gene, CDR1 is MNHEY and CDR2 is SVGAGI. The CDR3 has 15 amino acids. V lost 8 bases and J lost 1; bases outside the gene matches: 5. The chain joins TRBV6-5 to TRBJ2-5; 12 positions match TRBD2. Specimen: PBMCs. The receptor comes from a man aged 25 to 40 in good health and CMV-seronegative. The CDR3 protein is CASALAGGGQETQYF. In nucleotides, the CDR3 is TGTGCCAGCGCACTAGCGGGGGGTGGCCAAGAGACCCAGTACTTC.